Described below is a single T cell receptor (beta chain) sequence and its context. No antigen is known for it. This sample is drawn from a study of T-cell memory formation after mild COVID-19. Study-wide points: Prior to infection, memory already included some responding clones, suggesting cross-reactive memory joined. Contracting CD4+ clones were located mainly in CM and EM, and CD8+ clones in EMRA. Later expanders leaned CD4+, whereas clones that contracted between day 15 and 85 were balanced CD4/CD8.

TCRdb recomputed calls from the 5' RACE reads with MiXCR, one row per CDR3 protein. The table lists some 300,000 distinct CDR3 sequences, 20% to 25% of them singletons, with 20% to 25% in the top ten. The source of this sequence is a man between 18 and 29 years old who had mild COVID-19 (a few samples of this study predate the infection). Cell type and time point are not known. Sequencing was done on a sample of PBMCs or a T cell subset sorted from them (not recorded which).

The chain's CDR3 is CASSLDRGDEKLFF. Written as DNA, the CDR3 is TGTGCCAGTAGTCTCGACAGGGGAGATGAAAAACTGTTTTTT. The V gene is TRBV19, the J gene TRBJ1-4; 8 nucleotides match TRBD1. The V gene's germline CDR1 is LNHDA and CDR2 SQIVND (reference sequence). V shed 5 bases and J 6 bases; nucleotides not matched to a gene: 5. This CDR3 contains 14 residues. Full variable domain (rest looked up from reference TRBV19 and TRBJ1-4): DGGITQSPKYLFRKEGQNVTLSCEQNLNHDAMYWYRQDPGQGLRLIYYSQIVNDFQKGDIAEGYSVSREKKESFPLTVTSAQKNPTAFYLCASSLDRGDEKLFFGSGTQLSVL.